This T cell receptor (beta chain) was captured by sequencing in a study of T cells in women clearing cervical HPV infection. Across the whole study: Cases: HPV16-related CIN3 or worse on histology, 2 invasive cancers.

The protocol was immunoSEQ multiplex PCR, while the TCRdb copy is restricted to in-frame clones and leaves out a portion. The table lists roughly 37,000 clones, with under 8.5% in the top ten. Unmatched junction bases numbered 2, after V lost 3 bases and J lost 4 bases. The CDR3 sequence is 14 residues long. The germline CDR1 and CDR2 sequences are SGHRS and YFSETQ. Points from the study as a whole: Repertoire richness, not evenness, was significantly elevated in CIN3+ cases versus controls. Cases carried less TRBV6-7 than controls: around 0.11% versus 0.15%.

For this clone: What it binds is not known. The CDR3 end falls 3 residues outside the read, so it is completed with the germline J gene.

All donors had a single incident cervical HPV16 infection, not prevalent. This sequence joins TRBV5-1 and TRBJ2-1; 9 bases are shared with TRBD1. The sample taken for sequencing was blood buffy coat. This sequence was found in a woman aged 18-69 years with a cervical HPV16 infection that either progressed to CIN3+ or cleared (not recorded which). Partial CDR3 DNA: TGCGCCAGCAGCTCGGGACAGGGATACAATGAG. Translating it yields CASSSGQGYNE. The complete CDR3 sequence is CASSSGQGYNEQFF.